The sequence of this T cell receptor beta chain was determined in a study of blood T cell repertoires in COVID-19. Study-level information: Samples came from the United States, Italy and Spain, spanning acute and convalescent COVID-19.

Here immunoSEQ multiplex PCR was the method, and the copy in TCRdb shows in-frame clones only, minus some. The sample carries approximately 130,000 clones, roughly four fifths recorded once. Between the trimmed V and J ends, which lost 4 bases and 2 bases, there was a span of 14 bases. CDR3 length equals 15 residues. Germline V gene lookup returns CDR1 MGHRA and CDR2 YSYEKL. In terms of age and location, participants ranged from roughly 18 to 100 years and lived in about 25 US areas. Sequencing was carried out using PBMCs or T cells enriched from blood (not recorded which). This clonotype was obtained from a man aged 30 to 45 who had recovered from COVID-19. The rearrangement links TRBV4-1 to TRBJ2-5; no firm D call. The CDR3 DNA is TGCGCCAGCAGCCCGCTCCCTCAGATTCAAGAGACCCAGTACTTC. Amino acids: CASSPLPQIQETQYF.